The clone carrying this TCR beta chain was counted only a few times. This sample is part of a study of blood T cell repertoires in COVID-19. Study summary: Sources were T cells, B-cell-depleted T cells, or PBMCs; the material itself was cDNA or gDNA.

Clones were read by immunoSEQ multiplex PCR, and TCRdb kept only the in-frame ones, dropping some. The sample records 250,000 to 350,000 clones, around 87% being singletons. Participants spanned ages about 18 to 90 years and resided in 20 to 30 US areas. Cohorts were determined from participant-reported clinical history. Cohort 3 donors counted as recovered after two negative PCRs, clearance, or resolved symptoms. Germline V CDR1 and CDR2: MDHEN, SYDVKM. Germline trimming cut 8 bases from V and 4 bases from J; bases unmatched to any gene: 15. The CDR3 sequence is 16 residues long. The sequenced sample consisted of PBMCs or T cells enriched from blood (not recorded which). This TCR was recovered from a woman in her twenties or thirties who had recovered from COVID-19. The chain carries TRBV28 and TRBJ2-7; 9 bases agree with TRBD1. The DNA of the CDR3 is TGTGCCAGCCGTCCATCCCTTGGACAGGGGATATACGAGCAGTACTTC. Translated, it gives CASRPSLGQGIYEQYF.